This T cell receptor beta chain was recovered during a study of CD8 T cells in ankylosing spondylitis. The study, taken as a whole, reports: Clones linked to disease were reported to show significant enrichment in matched ankylosing spondylitis synovial fluid. Clones linked with disease were CD8+ and fairly uncommon in the peripheral blood. Seemingly characteristic of ankylosing spondylitis blood was a TCR beta motif consisting of eight highly homologous variants.

Concerning this clonotype itself: Its antigen is not known.

Making use of molecular barcodes, quantitative 5'-RACE generated TCR beta libraries. A single record per CDR3 protein comes from TCRdb applying MiXCR to the 5' RACE reads. The sample carries some 120,000 distinct CDR3 sequences, around 13% recorded once. This CDR3 region has 13 residues. CDR1 and CDR2 from the germline V gene are SNHLY and FYNNEI. V lost 7 bases, J lost 0 bases, and 7 bases lay in between. Source material: blood, either unsorted or a sorted T cell fraction (not recorded which). This TCR came from a female donor with ankylosing spondylitis or in good health (not recorded which). The chain uses TRBV2 and TRBJ1-5; possible D gene TRBD1, 5 bases. CDR3: CASKGPSNQPQHF. Here the CDR3 DNA reads TGTGCCAGCAAGGGGCCTAGCAATCAGCCCCAGCATTTT.